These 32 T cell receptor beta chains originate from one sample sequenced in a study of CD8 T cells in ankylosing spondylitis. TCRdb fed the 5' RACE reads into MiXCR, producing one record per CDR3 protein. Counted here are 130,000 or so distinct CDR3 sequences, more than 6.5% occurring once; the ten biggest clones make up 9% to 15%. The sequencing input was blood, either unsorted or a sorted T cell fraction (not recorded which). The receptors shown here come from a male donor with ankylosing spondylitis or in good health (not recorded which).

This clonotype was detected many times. The CDR3 loop is CASSLWSQETQYF. The DNA of the CDR3 is TGTGCCAGCAGCTTATGGTCTCAAGAGACCCAGTACTTC. The chain joins TRBV5-4 to TRBJ2-5; D ambiguous. The germline V and J ends were trimmed by 2 bases and 2 bases, with 7 bases remaining between them. From germline, CDR1 is SGHNT and CDR2 YYREEE (reference sequence). This CDR3 is 13 amino acids long.

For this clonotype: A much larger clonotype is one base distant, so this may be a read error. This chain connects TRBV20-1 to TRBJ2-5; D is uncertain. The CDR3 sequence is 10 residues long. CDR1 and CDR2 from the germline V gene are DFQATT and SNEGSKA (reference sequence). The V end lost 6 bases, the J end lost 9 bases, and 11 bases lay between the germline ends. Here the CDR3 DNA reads TGCAGTGCAGGCCCTTTGGCCCAGTACTTC. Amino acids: CSAGPLAQYF.

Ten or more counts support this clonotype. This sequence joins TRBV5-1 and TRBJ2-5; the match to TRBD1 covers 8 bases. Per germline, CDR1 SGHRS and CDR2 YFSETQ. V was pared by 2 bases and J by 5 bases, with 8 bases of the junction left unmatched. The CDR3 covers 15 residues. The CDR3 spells CASSFQQGVLETQYF. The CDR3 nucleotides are TGCGCCAGCAGCTTCCAACAGGGGGTGTTGGAGACCCAGTACTTC.

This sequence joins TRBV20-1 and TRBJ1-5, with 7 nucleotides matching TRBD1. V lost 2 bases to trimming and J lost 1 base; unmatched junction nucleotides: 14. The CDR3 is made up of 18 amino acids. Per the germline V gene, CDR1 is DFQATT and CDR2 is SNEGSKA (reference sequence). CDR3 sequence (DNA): TGCAGTGCTAGAAAACCCCGGGACAGACCCTTCAGCAATCAGCCCCAGCATTTT. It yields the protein CSARKPRDRPFSNQPQHF.

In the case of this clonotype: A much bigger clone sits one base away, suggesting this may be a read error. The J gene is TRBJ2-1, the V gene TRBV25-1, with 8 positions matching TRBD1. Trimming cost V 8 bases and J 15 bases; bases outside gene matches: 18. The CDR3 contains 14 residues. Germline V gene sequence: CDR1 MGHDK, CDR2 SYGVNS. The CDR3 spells CASGPGPHRGVTFF. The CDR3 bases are TGTGCCAGCGGCCCCGGCCCCCACAGGGGGGTGACGTTCTTC.

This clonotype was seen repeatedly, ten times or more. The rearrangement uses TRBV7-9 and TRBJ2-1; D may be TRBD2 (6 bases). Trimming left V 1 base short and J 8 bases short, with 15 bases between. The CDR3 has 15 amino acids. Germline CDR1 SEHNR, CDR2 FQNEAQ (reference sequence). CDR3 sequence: CASSLGGTPRDEQFF. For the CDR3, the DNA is TGTGCCAGCAGCTTAGGGGGGACTCCTCGGGATGAGCAGTTCTTC.

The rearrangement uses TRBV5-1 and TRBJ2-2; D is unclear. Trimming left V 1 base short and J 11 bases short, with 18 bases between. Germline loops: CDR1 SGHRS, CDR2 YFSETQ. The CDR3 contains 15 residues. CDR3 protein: CASSLLAAPGFELFF. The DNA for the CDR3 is TGCGCCAGCAGCTTGTTGGCAGCTCCAGGATTTGAGCTGTTTTTT.

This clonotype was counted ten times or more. The DNA of the CDR3 is TGCGCCAGCAGCTTGGGTCCTGCAGGGACCAACGAGCAGTACTTC. Translating gives CASSLGPAGTNEQYF. The chain uses TRBV5-1 and TRBJ2-7; either TRBD1 or TRBD2 may supply D (5 bases each). From germline, CDR1 is SGHRS and CDR2 YFSETQ. Trimming shortened V by 0 bases and J by 5 bases, and 15 bases separated the two germline ends. The CDR3 loop spans 15 amino acids.

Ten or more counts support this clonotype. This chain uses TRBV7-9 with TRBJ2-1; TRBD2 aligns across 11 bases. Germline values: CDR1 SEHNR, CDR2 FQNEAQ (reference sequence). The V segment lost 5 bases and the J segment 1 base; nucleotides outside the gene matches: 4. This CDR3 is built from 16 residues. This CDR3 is CASSAASGRSYNEQFF. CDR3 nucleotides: TGTGCCAGCAGCGCGGCTAGCGGGAGGTCCTACAATGAGCAGTTCTTC.

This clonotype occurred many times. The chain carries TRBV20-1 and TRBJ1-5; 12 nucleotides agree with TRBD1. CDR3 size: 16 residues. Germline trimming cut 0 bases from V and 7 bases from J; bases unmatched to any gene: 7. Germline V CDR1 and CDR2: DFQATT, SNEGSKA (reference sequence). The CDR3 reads CSARDWGQGASQPQHF. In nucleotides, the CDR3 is TGCAGTGCTAGAGATTGGGGACAGGGGGCCTCCCAGCCCCAGCATTTT.

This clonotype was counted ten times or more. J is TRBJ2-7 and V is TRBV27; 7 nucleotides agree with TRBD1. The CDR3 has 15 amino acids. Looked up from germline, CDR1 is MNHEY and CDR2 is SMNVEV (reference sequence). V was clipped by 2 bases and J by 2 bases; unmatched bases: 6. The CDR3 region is CASSLIPDRAYEQYF. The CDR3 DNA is TGTGCCAGCAGTTTAATCCCCGACAGGGCCTACGAGCAGTACTTC.

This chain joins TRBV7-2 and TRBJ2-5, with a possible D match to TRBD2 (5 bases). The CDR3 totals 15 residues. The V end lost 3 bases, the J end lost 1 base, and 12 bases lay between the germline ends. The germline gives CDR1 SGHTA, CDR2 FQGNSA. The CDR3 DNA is TGTGCCAGCAGCTTGGCGGACTCCACCCAAGAGACCCAGTACTTC. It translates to CASSLADSTQETQYF.

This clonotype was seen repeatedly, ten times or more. In nucleotides, the CDR3 is TGCAGCGTGGAGGGACTAGGCACAGATACGCAGTATTTT. It codes for CSVEGLGTDTQYF. The chain recombines TRBV29-1 with TRBJ2-3; 8 bases are a match to TRBD2. V lost 6 bases and J lost 1; bases outside the gene matches: 3. The CDR3 has 13 amino acids. The germline V gene has CDR1 SQVTM and CDR2 ANQGSEA.

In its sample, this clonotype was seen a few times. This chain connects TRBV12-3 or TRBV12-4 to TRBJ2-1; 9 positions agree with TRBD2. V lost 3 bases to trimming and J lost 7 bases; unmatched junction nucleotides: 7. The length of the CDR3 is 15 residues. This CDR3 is CASSLGRGGRNEQFF. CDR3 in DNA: TGTGCCAGCAGTTTGGGGCGGGGGGGCAGGAATGAGCAGTTCTTC.

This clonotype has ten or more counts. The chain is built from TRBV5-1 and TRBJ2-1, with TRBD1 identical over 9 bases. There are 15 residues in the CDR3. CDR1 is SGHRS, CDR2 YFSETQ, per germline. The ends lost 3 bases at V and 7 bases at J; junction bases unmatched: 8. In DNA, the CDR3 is TGCGCCAGCAGCTCTACAGGGGGCCCTTGGAATGAGCAGTTCTTC. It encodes CASSSTGGPWNEQFF.

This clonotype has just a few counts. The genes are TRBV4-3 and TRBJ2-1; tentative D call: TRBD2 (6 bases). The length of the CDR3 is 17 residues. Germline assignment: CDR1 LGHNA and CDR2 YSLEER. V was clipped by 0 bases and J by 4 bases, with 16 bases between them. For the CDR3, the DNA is TGCGCCAGCAGCCAAGATGGGTCCCTCGCGGGATACAATGAGCAGTTCTTC. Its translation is CASSQDGSLAGYNEQFF.

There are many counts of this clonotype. Written as DNA, the CDR3 is TGTGCCAGCAGTCCCCACCGGGACAGGGACTACGAGCAGTACTTC. This codes for CASSPHRDRDYEQYF. The chain recombines TRBV27 with TRBJ2-7; 9 nucleotides agree with TRBD1. This CDR3 is built from 15 residues. Germline trimming cut 5 bases from V and 3 bases from J; bases unmatched to any gene: 8. Germline CDR1 reads MNHEY; CDR2 reads SMNVEV (reference sequence).

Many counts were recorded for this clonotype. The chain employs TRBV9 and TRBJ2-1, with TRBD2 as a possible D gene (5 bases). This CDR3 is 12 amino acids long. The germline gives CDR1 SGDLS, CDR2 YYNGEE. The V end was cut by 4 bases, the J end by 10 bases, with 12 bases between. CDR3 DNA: TGTGCCAGCAGCTCCGCCCGGGGAGAGCAGTTCTTC. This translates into CASSSARGEQFF.

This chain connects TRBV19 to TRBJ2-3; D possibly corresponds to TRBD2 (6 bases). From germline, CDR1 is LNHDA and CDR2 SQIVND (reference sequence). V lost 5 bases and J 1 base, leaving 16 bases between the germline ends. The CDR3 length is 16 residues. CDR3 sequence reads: CASSQFPGEGTDTQYF. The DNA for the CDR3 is TGTGCCAGTAGTCAATTTCCGGGAGAGGGCACAGATACGCAGTATTTT.

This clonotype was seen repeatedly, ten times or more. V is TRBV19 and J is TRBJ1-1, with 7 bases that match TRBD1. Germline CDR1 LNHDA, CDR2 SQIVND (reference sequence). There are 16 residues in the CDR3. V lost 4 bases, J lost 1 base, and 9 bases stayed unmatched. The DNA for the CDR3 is TGTGCCAGTAGTACCTTACCGGGACAGAGGAACACTGAAGCTTTCTTT. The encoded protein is CASSTLPGQRNTEAFF.

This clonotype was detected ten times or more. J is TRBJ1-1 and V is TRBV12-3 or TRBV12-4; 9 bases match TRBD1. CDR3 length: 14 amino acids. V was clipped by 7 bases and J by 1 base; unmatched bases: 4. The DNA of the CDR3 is TGTGCCAGCACTCTGACAGGGGGGAACACTGAAGCTTTCTTT. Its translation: CASTLTGGNTEAFF.

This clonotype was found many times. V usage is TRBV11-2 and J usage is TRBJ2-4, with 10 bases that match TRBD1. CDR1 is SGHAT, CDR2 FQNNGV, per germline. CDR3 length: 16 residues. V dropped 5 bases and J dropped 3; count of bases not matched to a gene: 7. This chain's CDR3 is CASSIRQGADKNIQYF. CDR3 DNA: TGTGCCAGCAGCATCCGACAGGGGGCCGACAAAAACATTCAGTACTTC.

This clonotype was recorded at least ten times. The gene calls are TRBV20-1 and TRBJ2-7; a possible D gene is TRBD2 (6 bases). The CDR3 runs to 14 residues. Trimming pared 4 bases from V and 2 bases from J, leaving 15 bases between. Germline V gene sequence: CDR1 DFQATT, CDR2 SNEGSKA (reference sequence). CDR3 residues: CSAKGQRVTYEQYF. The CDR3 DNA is TGCAGTGCTAAAGGGCAGCGGGTCACCTACGAGCAGTACTTC.

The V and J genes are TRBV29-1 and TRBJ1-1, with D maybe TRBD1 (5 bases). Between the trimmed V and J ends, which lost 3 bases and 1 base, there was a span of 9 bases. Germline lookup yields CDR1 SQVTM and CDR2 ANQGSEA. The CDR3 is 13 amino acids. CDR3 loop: CSVDNRGNTEAFF. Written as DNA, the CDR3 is TGCAGCGTTGACAATAGGGGGAACACTGAAGCTTTCTTT.

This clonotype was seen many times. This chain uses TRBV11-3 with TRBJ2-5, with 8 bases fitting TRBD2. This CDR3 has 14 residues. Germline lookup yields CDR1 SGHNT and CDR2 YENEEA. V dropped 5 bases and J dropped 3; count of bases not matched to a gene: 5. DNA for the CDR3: TGTGCCAGCAGCCCACCGGGACTAGAAGAGACCCAGTACTTC. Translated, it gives CASSPPGLEETQYF.

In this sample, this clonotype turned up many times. In nucleotides, the CDR3 is TGCAGCGTGAAGCGGACAGGGGAAGGGACCTACGAGCAGTACTTC. Its protein product is CSVKRTGEGTYEQYF. This chain joins TRBV29-1 and TRBJ2-7, with TRBD1 identical over 9 bases. J was trimmed by 2 bases and V by 6 bases; bases with no gene match: 11. This CDR3 contains 15 residues. In germline, CDR1 is SQVTM, CDR2 ANQGSEA.

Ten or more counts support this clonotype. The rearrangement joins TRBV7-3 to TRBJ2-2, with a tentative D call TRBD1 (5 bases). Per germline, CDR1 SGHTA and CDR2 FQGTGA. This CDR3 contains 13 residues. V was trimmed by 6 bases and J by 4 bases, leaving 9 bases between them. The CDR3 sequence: CASRGRVTGELFF. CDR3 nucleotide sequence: TGTGCCAGCAGGGGCAGGGTCACCGGGGAGCTGTTTTTT.

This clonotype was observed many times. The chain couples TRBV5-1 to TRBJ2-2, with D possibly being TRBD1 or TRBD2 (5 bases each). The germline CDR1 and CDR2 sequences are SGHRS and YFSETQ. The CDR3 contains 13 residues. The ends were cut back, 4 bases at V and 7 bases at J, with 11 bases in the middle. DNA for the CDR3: TGCGCCAGCAGCCTACGGGACCGCGGGGAGCTGTTTTTT. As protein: CASSLRDRGELFF.

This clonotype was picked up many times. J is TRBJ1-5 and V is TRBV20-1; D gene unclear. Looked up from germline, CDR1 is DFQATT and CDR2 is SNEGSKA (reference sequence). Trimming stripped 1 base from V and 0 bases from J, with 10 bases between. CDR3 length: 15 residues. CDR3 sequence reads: CSARALGLSNQPQHF. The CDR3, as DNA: TGCAGTGCTAGAGCCCTGGGTCTTAGCAATCAGCCCCAGCATTTT.

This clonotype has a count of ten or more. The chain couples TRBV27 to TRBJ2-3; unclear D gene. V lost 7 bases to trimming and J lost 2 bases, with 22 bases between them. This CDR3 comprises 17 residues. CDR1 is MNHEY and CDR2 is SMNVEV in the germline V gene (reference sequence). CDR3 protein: CASKPRSEYPLTDTQYF. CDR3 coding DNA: TGTGCCAGCAAACCCCGGTCGGAGTACCCTCTCACAGATACGCAGTATTTT.

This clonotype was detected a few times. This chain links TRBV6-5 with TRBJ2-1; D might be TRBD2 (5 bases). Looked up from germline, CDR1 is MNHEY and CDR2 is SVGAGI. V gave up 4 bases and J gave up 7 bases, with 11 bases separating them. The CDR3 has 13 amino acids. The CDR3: CASSWELGNEQFF. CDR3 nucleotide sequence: TGTGCCAGCAGTTGGGAGCTGGGAAATGAGCAGTTCTTC.

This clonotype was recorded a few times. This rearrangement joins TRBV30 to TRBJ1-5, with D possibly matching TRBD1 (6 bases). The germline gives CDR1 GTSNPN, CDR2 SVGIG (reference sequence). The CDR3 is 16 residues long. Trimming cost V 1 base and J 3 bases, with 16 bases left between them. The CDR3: CAWSDPQDRSNQPQHF. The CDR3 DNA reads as TGTGCCTGGAGTGACCCTCAGGACAGATCCAATCAGCCCCAGCATTTT. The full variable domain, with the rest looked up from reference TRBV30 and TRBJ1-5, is SQTIHQWPATLVQPVGSPLSLECTVEGTSNPNLYWYRQAAGRGLQLLFYSVGIGQISSEVPQNLSASRPQDRQFILSSKKLLLSDSGFYLCAWSDPQDRSNQPQHFGDGTRLSIL.